Below, 10 T cell receptor beta chains from the same sample are listed, as sequenced in a study of blood T cell repertoires in COVID-19. Clones were sequenced by immunoSEQ multiplex PCR, and TCRdb holds only the in-frame ones, with some missing. The sample lists around 250,000 clones; 70% to 90% were seen once. The sequencing input was peripheral blood. The receptors originated from a woman between 65 and 79 years old with active or convalescent COVID-19.

J is TRBJ1-2 and V is TRBV25-1; D is perhaps TRBD1 (6 bases). Germline V gene sequence: CDR1 MGHDK, CDR2 SYGVNS. V lost 5 bases to trimming and J lost 8 bases, with 12 bases between them. The CDR3 covers 12 residues. CDR3 residues: CASSRTDRGYTF. The DNA for the CDR3 is TGTGCCAGCAGTCGGACAGATCGCGGCTACACCTTC.

The chain couples TRBV5-1 to TRBJ2-5; perhaps TRBD2 as D (6 bases). CDR1 SGHRS and CDR2 YFSETQ come from the germline V gene. CDR3 length: 15 amino acids. V dropped 1 base and J dropped 3 bases, with 13 bases sitting between them. CDR3 sequence (DNA): TGCGCCAGCAGCTTGAATCCGGGGGTGGAAGAGACCCAGTACTTC. This sequence encodes CASSLNPGVEETQYF. The whole variable domain, remainder taken from reference TRBV5-1 and TRBJ2-5, is KAGVTQTPRYLIKTRGQQVTLSCSPISGHRSVSWYQQTPGQGLQFLFEYFSETQRNKGNFPGRFSGRQFSNSRSEMNVSTLELGDSALYLCASSLNPGVEETQYFGPGTRLLVL.

The J gene is TRBJ1-3, the V gene TRBV6-5; D is uncertain. V was pared by 4 bases and J by 5 bases, with 18 bases between. The CDR3 extends over 16 amino acids. Germline values: CDR1 MNHEY, CDR2 SVGAGI. CDR3 sequence: CASSSQAGSDRNTIYF. CDR3 DNA: TGTGCCAGCAGTTCCCAGGCAGGATCCGACAGAAACACCATATATTTT.

A few counts support this clone. The chain uses TRBV5-1 and TRBJ2-2, with 12 bases aligning to TRBD2. CDR1 is SGHRS, CDR2 YFSETQ, per germline. CDR3 length: 17 residues. Trimming cost V 1 base and J 4 bases; bases outside gene matches: 5. The CDR3 reads CASSLTSGGPGTGELFF. As DNA, the CDR3 is TGCGCCAGCAGCTTGACTAGCGGGGGGCCGGGCACCGGGGAGCTGTTTTTT.

J is TRBJ2-7 and V is TRBV6-8; 8 positions agree with TRBD1. The V gene end was trimmed by 6 bases and the J gene end by 7 bases; junction bases not matched to a gene: 20. Germline assignment: CDR1 MNHGY and CDR2 SAAAGT. The CDR3 is 17 amino acids. CDR3 DNA: TGTGCCAGCAGCTACACCGGGACAGGTGGGGGTAACGGAGAGCAGTACTTC. The encoded protein is CASSYTGTGGGNGEQYF.

The rearrangement links TRBV24-1 to TRBJ2-2; TRBD1 agrees at 9 bases. CDR1 and CDR2 (germline): KGHDR, SFDVKD. The CDR3 is made up of 17 amino acids. V lost 0 bases and J lost 6; bases outside the gene matches: 7. The CDR3 nucleotides read TGTGCCACCAGTGATTTGCAGGGACAGGGAATTGCCGGGGAGCTGTTTTTT. The encoded protein is CATSDLQGQGIAGELFF.

The V call is TRBV27, the J call TRBJ1-5; TRBD1 aligns across 8 bases. Germline CDR1 is MNHEY and CDR2 is SMNVEV (reference sequence). V trimming: 5 bases; J trimming: 5 bases; junction bases outside the gene matches: 11. The CDR3 runs to 16 residues. CDR3 residues: CASSKWTGTVDQPQHF. The CDR3 DNA sequence: TGTGCCAGCAGTAAATGGACAGGGACGGTGGATCAGCCCCAGCATTTT.

This rearrangement joins TRBV12-3 or TRBV12-4 to TRBJ1-1; D possibly corresponds to TRBD1 (6 bases). CDR3 length: 13 amino acids. V was pared by 6 bases and J by 4 bases, with 12 bases between. The CDR3 here is CASSQTGFTEAFF. CDR3 bases: TGTGCCAGCAGCCAAACAGGGTTCACTGAAGCTTTCTTT.

The chain joins TRBV6-5 to TRBJ1-2, with 7 nucleotides matching TRBD1. This CDR3 region has 12 residues. CDR1 MNHEY and CDR2 SVGAGI come from the germline V gene. J gave up 7 bases and V 8 bases, and 7 bases lay outside the gene matches. The CDR3 is CASDDRVGGYTF. In DNA, the CDR3 is TGTGCCAGCGACGACAGGGTTGGTGGCTACACCTTC.

This chain uses TRBV4-1 with TRBJ2-3, with 11 bases aligning to TRBD2. With 0 bases clipped from V and 4 bases from J, the junction kept 12 bases outside the gene matches. Germline V gene data show CDR1 as MGHRA and CDR2 as YSYEKL. This CDR3 comprises 19 residues. The CDR3 nucleotides read TGCGCCAGCAGCCAAGATCTGTGGGGAACTAGCGGGGGCTCAGATACGCAGTATTTT. It encodes CASSQDLWGTSGGSDTQYF.